The present TCR beta chain was sequenced within a study of blood T cell repertoires in COVID-19. Whole-study context: Samples came from the United States, Italy and Spain, spanning acute and convalescent COVID-19. T cells, B-cell-depleted T cells, or PBMCs supplied cDNA or gDNA.

The CDR3 runs 14 residues. V lost 2 bases, J lost 2 bases, and 11 bases lay in between. The germline gives CDR1 SGHRS, CDR2 YFSETQ. In the authors' workflow: Cell counts per sample came from amplifying reference gene primers. TCRdb's table, derived via immunoSEQ multiplex PCR, lists solely in-frame clones and lacks some. The V and J calls and clone size are taken from that table; D and trimming were inferred from the DNA. The sample includes 210,000 or so clones, roughly 90% of them seen just once. Sequencing was carried out using peripheral blood. This chain links TRBV5-1 with TRBJ2-7, with D possibly being TRBD1 (5 bases). This sequence originates from a woman aged 55-70 years with acute or convalescent COVID-19. The CDR3 DNA follows: TGCGCCAGCAGCTTTCGGACACTTCCCTACGAGCAGTACTTC. It encodes CASSFRTLPYEQYF.